This T cell receptor beta chain appears in the sequencing data of a study of cytomegalovirus exposure and HLA in healthy donors. The PCR was carried out with 60 Vbeta primers and 13 Jbeta primers. Method: immunoSEQ multiplex PCR; TCRdb's copy keeps in-frame clones and lacks some. The sample carries around 130,000 clones, 80% recorded once. Overall study findings and caveats: As a later analysis showed, a missense DCLRE1C variant was linked to trimming of TCR beta V- and J-genes.

The germline V gene encodes CDR1 MRHNA and CDR2 SNTAGT. The V gene lost 2 bases and the J gene lost 0 bases, with 8 bases spanning the gap. This CDR3 has 16 residues. On this clone: Its antigen is still unknown.

The specimen was PBMCs. The clonotype originates from a woman in her thirties or forties in good health and CMV-seronegative. V is TRBV6-4 and J is TRBJ2-6; no clear D gene. CDR3 coding DNA: TGTGCCAGCAGTGACCAGGCCAACTCTGGGGCCAACGTCCTGACTTTC. It specifies CASSDQANSGANVLTF.